The next 14 T cell receptor beta chains were all read from a single sample in a study of blood T cell repertoires in COVID-19. The data were produced by immunoSEQ multiplex PCR, yet TCRdb's version contains in-frame clones alone and is incomplete. The data contain about 94,000 clones, 80% to 85% of them singletons. Sequencing used peripheral blood. Every receptor here comes from a man in his 60s with acute or convalescent COVID-19.

This clone was observed a few times. The gene calls are TRBV27 and TRBJ1-5, with TRBD1 as a possible D gene (5 bases). Germline V lookup: CDR1 MNHEY, CDR2 SMNVEV (reference sequence). Deletions cut 4 bases from V and 9 bases from J, with 19 bases between. CDR3 size: 15 residues. The CDR3 spells CASSSSSRGFGPQHF. For the CDR3, the DNA is TGTGCCAGCAGTTCATCAAGTAGGGGTTTTGGGCCCCAGCATTTT.

In regard to this clone: Other DNA sequences from this sample encode an identical CDR3 as well. This chain links TRBV20-1 with TRBJ1-1, with D tentatively TRBD1 (5 bases). The V gene's germline CDR1 is DFQATT and CDR2 SNEGSKA (reference sequence). There are 11 residues in the CDR3. Trimming removed 6 bases at V and 5 bases at J, with 10 bases between. Here the CDR3 DNA reads TGCAGTGCAACCCGACAGACTGAAGCTTTCTTT. This gives the protein CSATRQTEAFF.

V is TRBV18 and J is TRBJ2-3; TRBD1 is a possible D gene (5 bases). Germline V lookup: CDR1 KGHSH, CDR2 LQKENI. Between the trimmed V and J ends, which lost 5 bases and 1 base, there was a span of 10 bases. The CDR3 loop spans 14 amino acids. The CDR3 nucleotides are TGTGCCAGCTCAGCCGGACAAGGCACAGATACGCAGTATTTT. Its translation: CASSAGQGTDTQYF. Based on the CDR3 plus reference TRBV18 and TRBJ2-3, the full variable domain is NAGVMQNPRHLVRRRGQEARLRCSPMKGHSHVYWYRQLPEEGLKFMVYLQKENIIDESGMPKERFSAEFPKEGPSILRIQQVVRGDSAAYFCASSAGQGTDTQYFGPGTRLTVL.

This clone has just a few counts. The V and J genes are TRBV9 and TRBJ2-1, with 8 bases that match TRBD2. Per the germline V gene, CDR1 is SGDLS and CDR2 is YYNGEE. The CDR3 sequence is 17 residues long. V shed 2 bases and J 0 bases; nucleotides not matched to a gene: 7. This CDR3 is CASSVDSGGSSYNEQFF. In nucleotides, the CDR3 is TGTGCCAGCAGCGTTGACAGCGGGGGAAGCTCCTACAATGAGCAGTTCTTC.

The chain joins TRBV6-6 to TRBJ2-2, with 7 bases that match TRBD1. The CDR3 contains 16 residues. Germline CDR1 is MNHNY and CDR2 is SVGAGI (reference sequence). With V trimmed by 5 bases and J by 0 bases, 6 bases remained unmatched. This CDR3 reads CASSQTGTANTGELFF. CDR3 DNA: TGTGCCAGCAGTCAGACAGGGACAGCGAACACCGGGGAGCTGTTTTTT.

The CDR3 DNA sequence: TGTGCCAGCTCTCAACAGGGGGTAAACACTGAAGCTTTCTTT. This encodes CASSQQGVNTEAFF. The chain combines TRBV18 with TRBJ1-1; 8 positions agree with TRBD1. Per germline, CDR1 KGHSH and CDR2 LQKENI. Unmatched junction bases numbered 5, after V lost 6 bases and J lost 2 bases. This CDR3 comprises 14 residues.

V and J are TRBV7-4 and TRBJ2-5; 8 nucleotides agree with TRBD1. CDR3 size: 15 residues. V was pared by 8 bases and J by 3 bases, with 11 bases of the junction left unmatched. Germline V lookup: CDR1 SGHVT, CDR2 SQSDAQ. The CDR3 loop is CASGLRDRCKETQYF. The CDR3 nucleotides read TGTGCCAGCGGACTTAGGGACAGGTGTAAAGAGACCCAGTACTTC.

The rearrangement uses TRBV5-8 and TRBJ2-2, with 9 bases lining up with TRBD1. From germline, CDR1 is SGHTS and CDR2 YDEGEE. The CDR3 has 15 amino acids. V trimming: 2 bases; J trimming: 7 bases; junction bases outside the gene matches: 6. The CDR3 nucleotides are TGTGCCAGCAGCTTCAACAGGGGGCTTAGCGGGGAGCTGTTTTTT. This encodes CASSFNRGLSGELFF.

The table lists this clone with a count of one. The J gene is TRBJ1-1, the V gene TRBV14, with D unresolved. This CDR3 spans 13 amino acids. Germline loops: CDR1 SGHDN, CDR2 FVKESK. V dropped 7 bases and J dropped 5 bases, with 14 bases sitting between them. The CDR3 here is CASTLRVSTEAFF. The CDR3 DNA is TGTGCCAGCACCCTACGAGTTTCGACTGAAGCTTTCTTT. The full variable domain, with the rest looked up from reference TRBV14 and TRBJ1-1, is EAGVTQFPSHSVIEKGQTVTLRCDPISGHDNLYWYRRVMGKEIKFLLHFVKESKQDESGMPNNRFLAERTGGTYSTLKVQPAELEDSGVYFCASTLRVSTEAFFGQGTRLTVV.

The chain is built from TRBV11-2 and TRBJ1-1, with D hard to call. Germline CDR1 SGHAT, CDR2 FQNNGV. CDR3 length: 13 amino acids. V lost 8 bases and J lost 4, with 14 bases in between. This chain's CDR3 is CASCLRYVTEAFF. In nucleotides, the CDR3 is TGTGCCAGCTGTCTCCGTTATGTCACTGAAGCTTTCTTT. Together with reference TRBV11-2 and TRBJ1-1, the CDR3 gives the full variable domain: EAGVAQSPRYKIIEKRQSVAFWCNPISGHATLYWYQQILGQGPKLLIQFQNNGVVDDSQLPKDRFSAERLKGVDSTLKIQPAKLEDSAVYLCASCLRYVTEAFFGQGTRLTVV.

The chain joins TRBV6-1 to TRBJ1-6; TRBD1 aligns across 10 bases. Losses at the gene ends were 3 bases for V and 8 bases for J; bases not matched to a gene: 13. In germline, CDR1 is MNHNS, CDR2 SASEGT. The CDR3 is 18 amino acids. Written as DNA, the CDR3 is TGTGCCAGCAGTGATCAAATCCCGAGACAGGGGGCTGATTCACCCCTCCACTTT. Protein product: CASSDQIPRQGADSPLHF.

CDR3: CASSSLLGVGTGELFF. The CDR3 DNA is TGTGCCAGCAGCTCCTTATTAGGGGTGGGCACCGGGGAGCTGTTTTTT. This rearrangement joins TRBV14 to TRBJ2-2, with D maybe TRBD1 (5 bases). The V end lost 5 bases, the J end lost 4 bases, and 17 bases lay between the germline ends. CDR3 length: 16 residues. The germline gives CDR1 SGHDN, CDR2 FVKESK.

This clone was counted between two and nine times. This rearrangement joins TRBV30 to TRBJ1-1; D remains ambiguous. CDR1 and CDR2 (germline): GTSNPN, SVGIG (reference sequence). The CDR3 has 14 residues. The V end was cut by 3 bases, the J end by 7 bases, with 18 bases between. The CDR3 spells CAWRGVPGFVEAFF. The CDR3 DNA reads as TGTGCCTGGAGGGGCGTCCCAGGCTTTGTTGAAGCTTTCTTT.

This clone was found a few times. V usage is TRBV19 and J usage is TRBJ1-5; 11 positions agree with TRBD1. J lost 1 base, V lost 7 bases, and 3 bases had no gene match. Germline V CDR1 and CDR2: LNHDA, SQIVND (reference sequence). CDR3 size: 15 residues. CDR3 sequence (DNA): TGTGCCAGTACCGGGACAGGGGGAAGCAATCAGCCCCAGCATTTT. It encodes CASTGTGGSNQPQHF.